A single sample is the source of the 18 T cell receptor beta chains below, sequenced in a study of CD8 T cells in Susac syndrome. An amount of RNA that ranged from roughly 0.45 to 1 ug was reverse transcribed with random hexamers. MiXCR, run by TCRdb on the immunoSEQ multiplex PCR reads, gives a single entry per CDR3 protein. The data hold more than 70,000 distinct CDR3 sequences, with roughly 94% observed a single time. The sample consisted of CD8+ T cells from PBMCs. The receptors here all came from a human donor with Susac syndrome.

The rearrangement joins TRBV2 to TRBJ2-2, with D tentatively TRBD1 (5 bases). Germline V gene lookup returns CDR1 SNHLY and CDR2 FYNNEI. The CDR3 runs 13 residues. The germline V and J ends were trimmed by 7 bases and 1 base, with 7 bases remaining between them. The CDR3 region is CASIGENTGELFF. The CDR3 DNA sequence: TGTGCCAGCATAGGGGAGAACACCGGGGAGCTGTTTTTT.

The J gene is TRBJ2-1, the V gene TRBV7-2, with D tentatively TRBD1 or TRBD2 (6 bases each). This CDR3 has 15 residues. Germline V CDR1 and CDR2: SGHTA, FQGNSA. Trimming removed 2 bases from V and 5 bases from J, with 13 bases in between. The CDR3 sequence: CASSLRRGVNNEQFF. CDR3 nucleotides: TGTGCCAGCAGCTTACGGAGGGGGGTAAACAATGAGCAGTTCTTC. Full variable domain (missing parts from reference TRBV7-2 and TRBJ2-1): GAGVSQSPSNKVTEKGKDVELRCDPISGHTALYWYRQSLGQGLEFLIYFQGNSAPDKSGLPSDRFSAERTGGSVSTLTIQRTQQEDSAVYLCASSLRRGVNNEQFFGPGTRLTVL.

The chain carries TRBV5-4 and TRBJ2-4; D is tentatively TRBD1 or TRBD2 (5 bases each). In germline, CDR1 is SGHNT, CDR2 YYREEE (reference sequence). This CDR3 contains 17 residues. Trimming shortened V by 3 bases and J by 0 bases, and 16 bases separated the two germline ends. The chain's CDR3 is CASSSPGTELAKNIQYF. The DNA of the CDR3 is TGTGCCAGCAGCTCCCCCGGGACCGAGCTAGCCAAAAACATTCAGTACTTC.

The V and J genes are TRBV29-1 and TRBJ2-1, with 8 bases lining up with TRBD2. The V gene's germline CDR1 is SQVTM and CDR2 ANQGSEA. V trimming: 7 bases; J trimming: 7 bases; junction bases outside the gene matches: 9. This CDR3 is 13 amino acids long. The CDR3 spells CSAPGGGRNEQFF. The CDR3 bases are TGCAGCGCGCCGGGGGGGGGCAGGAATGAGCAGTTCTTC.

In this sample, this clonotype turned up once. V is TRBV7-2 and J is TRBJ2-3; no firm D call. The CDR3 loop spans 14 amino acids. V shed 1 base and J shed 2 bases, with 7 bases lying between them. Germline CDR1 SGHTA, CDR2 FQGNSA. The CDR3 region is CASSLDFTTDTQYF. The CDR3 DNA sequence: TGTGCCAGCAGCTTAGATTTTACCACAGATACGCAGTATTTT.

The chain recombines TRBV9 with TRBJ2-7; 7 nucleotides match TRBD1. V shed 5 bases, J shed 3 bases, and the junction held 14 bases outside the gene matches. Per the germline V gene, CDR1 is SGDLS and CDR2 is YYNGEE. There are 16 residues in the CDR3. CDR3 sequence reads: CASSGIDRVSFYEQYF. CDR3 nucleotide sequence: TGTGCCAGCAGTGGAATTGACAGGGTTTCCTTCTACGAGCAGTACTTC.

This chain connects TRBV9 to TRBJ2-3, with D maybe TRBD1 (6 bases). The length of the CDR3 is 14 residues. Germline-derived CDR1 and CDR2 are SGDLS and YYNGEE. The germline V and J ends were trimmed by 0 bases and 4 bases, with 9 bases remaining between them. CDR3 sequence: CASSVEGGPDTQYF. The CDR3 DNA sequence: TGTGCCAGCAGCGTAGAAGGGGGTCCAGATACGCAGTATTTT.

V is TRBV27 and J is TRBJ2-7; D possibly corresponds to TRBD1 (6 bases). The CDR3 consists of 14 residues. Per germline, CDR1 MNHEY and CDR2 SMNVEV (reference sequence). Trimming stripped 5 bases from V and 4 bases from J, with 15 bases between. The CDR3: CASSPSGTHYEQYF. The CDR3 DNA is TGTGCCAGCAGTCCCTCCGGGACACATTACGAGCAGTACTTC.

This chain joins TRBV5-1 and TRBJ2-2; 7 nucleotides agree with TRBD1. V shed 1 base, J shed 6 bases, and the junction held 3 bases outside the gene matches. There are 14 residues in the CDR3. CDR1 SGHRS and CDR2 YFSETQ come from the germline V gene. The DNA of the CDR3 is TGCGCCAGCAGCTTGTGGCAGGGGGCCGGGGAGCTGTTTTTT. This sequence encodes CASSLWQGAGELFF.

The rearrangement links TRBV20-1 to TRBJ1-3; D remains unclear. There are 15 residues in the CDR3. Trimming took 5 bases from V and 0 from J, leaving 14 bases between them. Germline V lookup: CDR1 DFQATT, CDR2 SNEGSKA (reference sequence). The CDR3 region is CSAAPVEPSGNTIYF. As DNA, the CDR3 is TGCAGTGCTGCCCCCGTAGAGCCCTCTGGAAACACCATATATTTT.

The chain has TRBV20-1 and TRBJ2-1, with D tentatively TRBD2 (7 bases). Per germline, CDR1 DFQATT and CDR2 SNEGSKA (reference sequence). V was cut by 3 bases and J by 6 bases, with 18 bases left in between. This CDR3 is built from 15 residues. DNA for the CDR3: TGCAGTGCTAGCCGCCGCCGGGGGGCCTTCAATGAGCAGTTCTTC. This translates into CSASRRRGAFNEQFF.

J is TRBJ2-1 and V is TRBV7-6; 7 bases agree with TRBD2. The CDR3 contains 15 residues. The ends lost 5 bases at V and 4 bases at J; junction bases unmatched: 8. The germline gives CDR1 SGHVS, CDR2 FNYEAQ. For the CDR3, the DNA is TGTGCCAGCAGCCTCCGGTCTAGCGGTTACAATGAGCAGTTCTTC. It is translated as CASSLRSSGYNEQFF.

This chain uses TRBV5-4 with TRBJ2-1; 7 nucleotides agree with TRBD2. Germline CDR1 SGHNT, CDR2 YYREEE (reference sequence). The CDR3 is made up of 15 amino acids. The V gene end was trimmed by 4 bases and the J gene end by 6 bases; junction bases not matched to a gene: 10. The CDR3 DNA follows: TGTGCCAGCAGCCTAGGACTAGGACTAAGCAATGAGCAGTTCTTC. This gives the protein CASSLGLGLSNEQFF.

The genes are TRBV2 and TRBJ2-7; D possibly corresponds to TRBD2 (7 bases). The CDR3 sequence is 12 residues long. V lost 7 bases to trimming and J lost 6 bases, with 13 bases between them. Germline loops: CDR1 SNHLY, CDR2 FYNNEI. The CDR3, as DNA: TGTGCCAGCATCGGGGGGCAACGCGAGCAGTACTTC. Its protein is CASIGGQREQYF.

For the CDR3, the DNA is TGTGCTAGTGGTTTGGGAGGGCGGGCAGATACGCAGTATTTT. Encoded protein: CASGLGGRADTQYF. V gene TRBV12-5 combines with J gene TRBJ2-3; tentative D call: TRBD2 (5 bases). V lost 1 base to trimming and J lost 4 bases, with 9 bases between them. The CDR3 has 14 residues. From germline, CDR1 is LGHNT and CDR2 FRNRAP.

Here the CDR3 reads CASSVVRSYEQYF. The CDR3 DNA is TGTGCCAGCAGCGTAGTGCGTTCCTACGAGCAGTACTTC. V is TRBV9 and J is TRBJ2-7; D remains unclear. The V end was cut by 0 bases, the J end by 1 base, with 5 bases between. The germline V gene has CDR1 SGDLS and CDR2 YYNGEE. This CDR3 comprises 13 residues.

The chain uses TRBV25-1 and TRBJ2-1; D is uncertain. The CDR3 contains 12 residues. The germline V and J ends were trimmed by 4 bases and 7 bases, with 8 bases remaining between them. Germline V CDR1 and CDR2: MGHDK, SYGVNS. This CDR3 reads CASSGIGNEQFF. The CDR3 DNA sequence: TGTGCCAGCAGTGGGATTGGGAATGAGCAGTTCTTC.

The chain joins TRBV3-1 to TRBJ2-1; 8 nucleotides match TRBD2. The junction had 7 bases not matched to a gene; V was cut back by 4 bases and J by 5 bases. The CDR3 runs 15 residues. Germline V gives CDR1 LGHDT, CDR2 YNNKEL (reference sequence). CDR3 protein: CASSPSGGNHNEQFF. The CDR3 DNA reads as TGTGCCAGCAGCCCCAGCGGGGGTAACCACAATGAGCAGTTCTTC.